Each of the 23 T cell receptor beta chains below was sequenced from the same sample in a study of shared clonotypes between healthy human individuals. Sequenced by immunoSEQ multiplex PCR; TCRdb stores in-frame clones only, minus some. This sample carries about 1.1 million clones, roughly 80% of them seen once, and the ten largest clones take 0.85% to 1%. Sequencing input: memory CD4+ T cells from PBMCs. Regarding subset: CD45RA-negative fraction. The receptors derive from a man between 18 and 29 years old in good health. Some clones in this sample may be carry-over from other donors' samples.

The genes are TRBV15 and TRBJ1-4; a possible D gene is TRBD1 (6 bases). The CDR3 spans 17 residues. V lost 0 bases and J lost 3, with 14 bases in between. Per germline, CDR1 LNHNV and CDR2 YYDKDF (reference sequence). The chain's CDR3 is CATSRDQGPGANEKLFF. CDR3 DNA sequence: TGTGCCACCAGCAGAGATCAGGGGCCAGGGGCTAATGAAAAACTGTTTTTT. Full variable domain (outside the CDR3, taken from reference TRBV15 and TRBJ1-4): DAMVIQNPRYQVTQFGKPVTLSCSQTLNHNVMYWYQQKSSQAPKLLFHYYDKDFNNEADTPDNFQSRRPNTSFCFLDIRSPGLGDTAMYLCATSRDQGPGANEKLFFGSGTQLSVL.

The chain joins TRBV2 to TRBJ2-5, with D perhaps TRBD2 (6 bases). V dropped 4 bases and J dropped 7 bases, with 22 bases sitting between them. Germline CDR1 is SNHLY and CDR2 is FYNNEI. The CDR3 is made up of 16 amino acids. CDR3 residues: CASSGQGGNVKGTQYF. CDR3 coding DNA: TGTGCCAGCAGTGGACAAGGAGGGAATGTGAAGGGGACCCAGTACTTC.

Only a few counts were recorded for this clone. The CDR3 DNA follows: TGTGCCAGCAGACGAGGGCCCTACACTGAAGCTTTCTTT. This sequence encodes CASRRGPYTEAFF. The chain has TRBV28 and TRBJ1-1, with unresolved D. The CDR3 is made up of 13 amino acids. V lost 6 bases, J lost 3 bases, and 11 bases lay in between. Germline V gene data show CDR1 as MDHEN and CDR2 as SYDVKM.

In DNA form, the CDR3 reads TGTGCCAGCAGCCGAGTGTTAGCGGGAGAAAGGAGTGAGCAGTTCTTC. Its translation: CASSRVLAGERSEQFF. V and J are TRBV4-2 and TRBJ2-1, with 9 bases fitting TRBD2. J lost 9 bases, V lost 4 bases, and 13 bases had no gene match. Germline values: CDR1 LGHNA, CDR2 YNFKEQ. The CDR3 extends over 16 amino acids.

This clone is a singleton in its sample. This rearrangement joins TRBV6-1 to TRBJ1-3, with 12 bases identical to TRBD1. Per the germline V gene, CDR1 is MNHNS and CDR2 is SASEGT. After removal of 5 bases from V and 4 bases from J, the junction contained 6 bases not matched to a gene. The CDR3 contains 16 residues. CDR3 region: CASSQGDRGRGNTIYF. The CDR3 DNA reads as TGTGCCAGCAGTCAAGGGGACAGGGGGCGCGGAAACACCATATATTTT.

This clone was detected once. This chain connects TRBV5-6 to TRBJ2-7; a weak D match, TRBD1 (5 bases). The V end was cut by 5 bases, the J end by 3 bases, with 9 bases between. The length of the CDR3 is 12 residues. The V gene's germline CDR1 is SGHDT and CDR2 YYEEEE. In nucleotides, the CDR3 is TGTGCCAGCAGTCAGGGTGACTACGAGCAGTACTTC. Protein product: CASSQGDYEQYF. The full variable domain, its missing parts supplied by reference TRBV5-6 and TRBJ2-7, is DAGVTQSPTHLIKTRGQQVTLRCSPKSGHDTVSWYQQALGQGPQFIFQYYEEEERQRGNFPDRFSGHQFPNYSSELNVNALLLGDSALYLCASSQGDYEQYFGPGTRLTVT.

The chain combines TRBV5-1 with TRBJ2-5; D gene uncertain. CDR3 length: 14 residues. Germline CDR1 SGHRS, CDR2 YFSETQ. Trimming took off 0 bases at V and 3 bases at J, with 9 bases between the two ends. CDR3 nucleotide sequence: TGCGCCAGCAGCTTGGACATACGGGAAGAGACCCAGTACTTC. Translating it yields CASSLDIREETQYF. Full variable domain (rest looked up from reference TRBV5-1 and TRBJ2-5): KAGVTQTPRYLIKTRGQQVTLSCSPISGHRSVSWYQQTPGQGLQFLFEYFSETQRNKGNFPGRFSGRQFSNSRSEMNVSTLELGDSALYLCASSLDIREETQYFGPGTRLLVL.

The J gene is TRBJ2-2, the V gene TRBV7-2, with 13 bases fitting TRBD2. The junction had 7 bases not matched to a gene; V was cut back by 5 bases and J by 7 bases. CDR1 is SGHTA, CDR2 FQGNSA, per germline. The CDR3 is 16 residues long. In DNA, the CDR3 is TGTGCCAGCAGCCCACTAGCGGGAGGGGTTTTCGGGGAGCTGTTTTTT. It specifies CASSPLAGGVFGELFF.

This chain joins TRBV9 and TRBJ2-1, with D possibly being TRBD2 (6 bases). Per the germline V gene, CDR1 is SGDLS and CDR2 is YYNGEE. The V end lost 2 bases, the J end lost 10 bases, and 13 bases lay between the germline ends. This CDR3 comprises 13 residues. CDR3 loop: CASSVEAGREQFF. CDR3 in DNA: TGTGCCAGCAGCGTTGAGGCGGGACGGGAGCAGTTCTTC.

Points on this clone: It differs at one base from a far larger clone, so likely a read error. Other nucleotide sequences in the sample specify the same CDR3. J is TRBJ1-1 and V is TRBV6-6; D call uncertain. Trimming removed 5 bases from V and 1 base from J, with 8 bases in between. The length of the CDR3 is 13 residues. Germline V gene sequence: CDR1 MNHNY, CDR2 SVGAGI (reference sequence). CDR3 coding DNA: TGTGCCAGCAGTCGAACGGAGAACACTGAAGCTTTCTTT. Residues: CASSRTENTEAFF.

The rearrangement joins TRBV7-5 to TRBJ1-2; TRBD1 is the table's D call and was not checked against the DNA. TRBV7-5 is flagged as a pseudogene. The CDR3 loop spans 12 amino acids. The CDR3 DNA sequence: TGTGTCAGAAGCGAGGGGACAGGGCCGAAAACCTTC. Its protein product is CVRSEGTGPKTF.

CDR3 in DNA: TGTGCCAGCAGCTTGGCCGGCAGTCAACCCTTCCACGAGCAGTACTTC. Its translation: CASSLAGSQPFHEQYF. The chain joins TRBV5-4 to TRBJ2-7; D is unclear. V gave up 0 bases and J gave up 5 bases, with 18 bases separating them. The germline CDR1 and CDR2 sequences are SGHNT and YYREEE (reference sequence). The CDR3 totals 16 residues.

This chain uses TRBV11-2 with TRBJ2-1, with 9 positions matching TRBD2. Germline V CDR1 and CDR2: SGHAT, FQNNGV. J gave up 4 bases and V 7 bases, and 8 bases lay outside the gene matches. The CDR3 is 15 amino acids. This CDR3 reads CASTRGAGGYNEQFF. The CDR3 bases are TGTGCCAGCACCAGAGGGGCGGGAGGGTACAATGAGCAGTTCTTC.

The V gene is TRBV5-1, the J gene TRBJ1-4, with TRBD1 matching over 7 bases. The CDR3 extends over 16 amino acids. The germline gives CDR1 SGHRS, CDR2 YFSETQ. Trimming removed 0 bases from V and 4 bases from J; junction bases left unmatched: 6. The CDR3 protein is CASSLGGDRGNEKLFF. CDR3 in DNA: TGCGCCAGCAGCTTGGGTGGGGACAGAGGTAATGAAAAACTGTTTTTT.

The rearrangement joins TRBV7-2 to TRBJ1-4; D is undetermined. Trimming pared 1 base from V and 4 bases from J, leaving 10 bases between. The germline V gene encodes CDR1 SGHTA and CDR2 FQGNSA. This CDR3 is built from 15 residues. Written as DNA, the CDR3 is TGTGCCAGCAGCTTAGTGCCACTGGATAATGAAAAACTGTTTTTT. Encoded protein: CASSLVPLDNEKLFF.

Here the CDR3 DNA reads TGTGCCAGCAGCCCCAACCACGGAGCGGGAGATGGTAATGAGCAGTTCTTC. It encodes CASSPNHGAGDGNEQFF. This chain uses TRBV4-2 with TRBJ2-1, with 8 bases matching TRBD2. Germline assignment: CDR1 LGHNA and CDR2 YNFKEQ. This CDR3 spans 17 amino acids. J gave up 7 bases and V 4 bases, and 15 bases lay outside the gene matches.

The chain recombines TRBV12-1 with TRBJ2-7; no DNA check was done on the table's D call, TRBD2. TRBV12-1 is classified as a pseudogene. CDR3 length: 15 amino acids. CDR3 region: CASSPPSGRLYEQYF. CDR3 bases: TGTGCCAGCAGCCCCCCTAGCGGGAGGCTTTACGAGCAGTACTTC.

The chain combines TRBV27 with TRBJ2-7, with 14 bases fitting TRBD2. V gave up 8 bases and J gave up 4 bases; unmatched junction bases: 16. The CDR3 runs 18 residues. From germline, CDR1 is MNHEY and CDR2 SMNVEV (reference sequence). The CDR3 DNA follows: TGTGCCAGCCCGATCCCCGGGACTAGCGGGAGAGCTTCTTACGAGCAGTACTTC. Its translation is CASPIPGTSGRASYEQYF.

The CDR3 protein is CSVRTGGDTEAFF. For the CDR3, the DNA is TGCAGCGTTAGGACGGGGGGGGACACTGAAGCTTTCTTT. The V gene is TRBV29-1, the J gene TRBJ1-1; a possible D gene is TRBD1 (5 bases). V gave up 5 bases and J gave up 3 bases, with 13 bases separating them. Germline lookup yields CDR1 SQVTM and CDR2 ANQGSEA. The CDR3 runs to 13 residues.

The rearrangement links TRBV7-3 to TRBJ2-2; 10 bases line up with TRBD2. The CDR3 runs 17 residues. CDR1 is SGHTA, CDR2 FQGTGA, per germline. Trimming at V came to 5 bases and at J to 4 bases, leaving 10 bases not matched to a gene. In DNA, the CDR3 is TGTGCCAGCAGCCCAACCTCTAGCGGGAGTCGCACCGGGGAGCTGTTTTTT. Its protein is CASSPTSSGSRTGELFF. Looking up the rest from reference TRBV7-3 and TRBJ2-2 gives the full variable domain: GAGVSQTPSNKVTEKGKYVELRCDPISGHTALYWYRQSLGQGPEFLIYFQGTGAADDSGLPNDRFFAVRPEGSVSTLKIQRTERGDSAVYLCASSPTSSGSRTGELFFGEGSRLTVL.

This chain connects TRBV6-5 to TRBJ2-5; no definite D call. Germline V lookup: CDR1 MNHEY, CDR2 SVGAGI. This CDR3 is 13 amino acids long. Deletions cut 6 bases from V and 1 base from J, with 9 bases between. The CDR3 region has the DNA TGTGCCAGCAGAATGACACTCCAAGAGACCCAGTACTTC. Residues: CASRMTLQETQYF.

The chain carries TRBV18 and TRBJ2-1; 8 bases are shared with TRBD2. From germline, CDR1 is KGHSH and CDR2 LQKENI. The CDR3 length is 15 residues. V was pared by 2 bases and J by 9 bases, with 9 bases of the junction left unmatched. The CDR3 loop is CASSPGQRGWFEQFF. The CDR3 DNA sequence: TGTGCCAGCTCACCAGGGCAGCGGGGGTGGTTTGAGCAGTTCTTC.

The V and J genes are TRBV4-1 and TRBJ1-2, with 10 bases aligning to TRBD1. The CDR3 contains 16 residues. V trimming: 2 bases; J trimming: 2 bases; junction bases outside the gene matches: 5. In germline, CDR1 is MGHRA, CDR2 YSYEKL. Here the CDR3 reads CASSQPGTGVNYGYTF. The CDR3 bases are TGCGCCAGCAGCCAACCCGGGACAGGGGTCAACTATGGCTACACCTTC.